The rows below give T cell receptor beta chains drawn from one sample of a study of CD8 T cells in ankylosing spondylitis. One entry per CDR3 protein results from TCRdb running MiXCR on the 5' RACE reads. Among more than 150,000 distinct CDR3 sequences, roughly 18% were seen once, and the ten largest hold 4.3%. The sequencing input was blood, either unsorted or a sorted T cell fraction (not recorded which). These receptors all come from a male donor under 30 with ankylosing spondylitis or in good health (not recorded which). Each CDR3 is given with its conserved first and last residue. A D gene is named only where the DNA matches it firmly.

v_call	j_call	d_call	cdr3_aa
TRBV20-1	TRBJ2-1	-	CSARPALFDEQFF
TRBV29-1	TRBJ2-2	-	CSVERTGELFF
TRBV11-2	TRBJ2-2	TRBD1	CASSRLDRLDTGELFF
TRBV20-1	TRBJ2-5	TRBD1	CSARDYLDRILETQYF
TRBV29-1	TRBJ2-1	TRBD2	CSAGPGLGAGEQFF
TRBV27	TRBJ1-6	-	CASSFMGSPLHF
TRBV24-1	TRBJ1-1	-	CATSPGGDRAFF
TRBV12-3/TRBV12-4	TRBJ2-2	-	CASSFFPSRGTGELFF
TRBV2	TRBJ1-4	-	CASSGSTGYNEKLFF
TRBV12-3/TRBV12-4	TRBJ2-6	-	CASSLALPGANVLTF
TRBV5-1	TRBJ2-3	TRBD2	CASSPGLAKSTDTQYF
TRBV20-1	TRBJ1-1	-	CSARLGMNTEAFF
TRBV5-6	TRBJ2-5	TRBD2	CASSQPPPAGARGAQYF
TRBV27	TRBJ2-3	-	CASSLQDTQYF
TRBV7-6	TRBJ2-5	-	CASSHGRGGKETQYF
TRBV30	TRBJ2-1	TRBD2	CAWVPLSSGGSSYNEQFF
TRBV7-2	TRBJ2-3	-	CASSSRPGPGDTQYF
TRBV12-3/TRBV12-4	TRBJ1-1	-	CASSFSGTEAFF
TRBV29-1	TRBJ1-3	-	CSVLDSSGNTIYF
TRBV7-9	TRBJ1-1	-	CASSYLKGETEAFF
TRBV29-1	TRBJ2-7	-	CSVQGLTHSYEQYF
TRBV27	TRBJ2-1	-	CASSLSSDEQFF
TRBV20-1	TRBJ1-2	TRBD1	CSARDGGQVYGYTF
TRBV29-1	TRBJ2-1	TRBD2	CSVEGTSGHEQFF
TRBV6-5	TRBJ1-1	-	CASTTGATEAFF
TRBV2	TRBJ2-3	TRBD2	CATLAEATTDTQYF
TRBV20-1	TRBJ1-2	TRBD1	CSARDPRTGSRGGYTF
TRBV2	TRBJ1-5	-	CASSPQLGAGQPQHF
TRBV20-1	TRBJ2-7	TRBD1	CSASLGTVSSYEQYF
TRBV6-5	TRBJ1-1	-	CASSTTPGFSEAFF
TRBV7-6	TRBJ2-2	-	CASSLDQDTGELFF
TRBV27	TRBJ2-7	-	CASRTRGYEQYF
TRBV18	TRBJ2-1	TRBD1	CASSWTGGNEQFF
TRBV7-8	TRBJ2-3	-	CASSLTHLGPGGTDTQYF
TRBV2	TRBJ2-1	TRBD2	CASSPGLAGDEQFF
TRBV5-4	TRBJ2-2	TRBD2	CASSGSGGKLFF
TRBV2	TRBJ1-2	-	CASSEGRGYGYTF
TRBV3-1	TRBJ2-1	-	CASSRQSRTYNEQFF
TRBV20-1	TRBJ2-1	TRBD2	CSAMRASGSYNEQFF
TRBV10-3	TRBJ2-7	TRBD1	CAISEGQGVYEQYF
TRBV12-3/TRBV12-4	TRBJ2-1	TRBD2	CASSLSPGLAGGNYNEQFF
TRBV15	TRBJ2-5	TRBD1	CATSSPRGPLDAKKETQYF
TRBV5-1	TRBJ1-1	-	CASSEGTTNTEAFF
TRBV29-1	TRBJ2-7	TRBD2	CSVRLAGPYEQYF
TRBV7-6	TRBJ2-7	TRBD1	CASSAGQGVTYEQYF
TRBV6-2/TRBV6-3	TRBJ1-1	-	CASSPGLWKVPEAFF
TRBV20-1	TRBJ2-3	TRBD2	CSAQGLAGYTDTQYF
TRBV20-1	TRBJ2-7	TRBD1	CSAHRQGSYEQYF
TRBV7-2	TRBJ2-7	TRBD1	CASSHRGTYEQYF
TRBV20-1	TRBJ1-1	-	CSAALGTEAFF
TRBV20-1	TRBJ2-3	TRBD2	CSARGGNTQYF
TRBV5-5	TRBJ1-1	-	CASSVSGGASTEAFF
TRBV20-1	TRBJ1-5	-	CSASRPPANYDQPQHF